Shown below are 16 T cell receptor beta chains from a single sample sequenced in a study of blood T cell repertoires in COVID-19. Data came from immunoSEQ multiplex PCR; TCRdb stores just in-frame clones and leaves some out. The data show approximately 150,000 clones, approximately 87% seen once. Sequenced: PBMCs or T cells enriched from blood (not recorded which). Receptors were obtained from a man between 60 and 75 years old who had recovered from COVID-19.

This clone was seen only once. This chain joins TRBV14 and TRBJ2-7; TRBD1 agrees at 8 bases. Germline CDR1 SGHDN, CDR2 FVKESK. J was trimmed by 7 bases and V by 7 bases; bases with no gene match: 9. This CDR3 is 13 amino acids long. The CDR3 DNA sequence: TGTGCCAGCAAGTGGACAGGGCTGGGGGAGCAGTACTTC. This gives the protein CASKWTGLGEQYF.

The chain has TRBV7-2 and TRBJ1-2; 7 nucleotides agree with TRBD1. With V trimmed by 5 bases and J by 2 bases, 2 bases remained unmatched. The CDR3 runs to 13 residues. Germline V gives CDR1 SGHTA, CDR2 FQGNSA. The CDR3 bases are TGTGCCAGCAGCGAGGGACAGAACTATGGCTACACCTTC. The encoded protein is CASSEGQNYGYTF.

The chain joins TRBV19 to TRBJ1-5, with TRBD1 identical over 10 bases. The CDR3 runs 17 residues. Germline V gene data show CDR1 as LNHDA and CDR2 as SQIVND (reference sequence). V gave up 5 bases and J gave up 6 bases; unmatched junction bases: 13. In nucleotides, the CDR3 is TGTGCCAGTAGTCCACAGAGGACGACAGGGGGCGGTCAGCCCCAGCATTTT. Residues: CASSPQRTTGGGQPQHF.

V gene TRBV29-1 combines with J gene TRBJ2-3; 11 bases map to TRBD2. Germline values: CDR1 SQVTM, CDR2 ANQGSEA. The CDR3 is 15 amino acids. The trim removed 7 bases at V and 4 bases at J, leaving 10 bases unmatched. The CDR3 nucleotides are TGCAGCGCCGCAACCACTAGCGGGAGTTCAGATACGCAGTATTTT. Its protein product is CSAATTSGSSDTQYF.

This rearrangement joins TRBV6-1 to TRBJ1-1; 10 bases match TRBD1. After removal of 2 bases from V and 4 bases from J, the junction contained 10 bases not matched to a gene. From germline, CDR1 is MNHNS and CDR2 SASEGT. The CDR3 extends over 17 amino acids. CDR3 in amino acids: CASSELDRGRESTEAFF. The CDR3 nucleotides read TGTGCCAGCAGTGAATTAGACAGGGGGCGAGAATCCACTGAAGCTTTCTTT.

This chain uses TRBV18 with TRBJ1-4, with 7 bases aligning to TRBD1. Trimming took 3 bases from V and 5 from J; bases not matched to a gene: 0. In germline, CDR1 is KGHSH, CDR2 LQKENI. The length of the CDR3 is 13 residues. The CDR3 nucleotides are TGTGCCAGCTCACCGGGACAGAATGAAAAACTGTTTTTT. Its translation is CASSPGQNEKLFF. The entire variable domain, with the rest obtained from reference TRBV18 and TRBJ1-4, is as follows: NAGVMQNPRHLVRRRGQEARLRCSPMKGHSHVYWYRQLPEEGLKFMVYLQKENIIDESGMPKERFSAEFPKEGPSILRIQQVVRGDSAAYFCASSPGQNEKLFFGSGTQLSVL.

V and J are TRBV30 and TRBJ1-5, with D perhaps matching TRBD1 (6 bases). The CDR3 has 14 amino acids. V was pared by 0 bases and J by 7 bases, with 13 bases between. The germline V gene has CDR1 GTSNPN and CDR2 SVGIG (reference sequence). The CDR3 nucleotides are TGTGCCTGGAGTGTTCGGCAGGGGTTGCAGCCCCAGCATTTT. It encodes CAWSVRQGLQPQHF.

This chain joins TRBV5-1 and TRBJ1-5, with D uncertain. The CDR3 loop spans 15 amino acids. Germline V gives CDR1 SGHRS, CDR2 YFSETQ. V dropped 5 bases and J dropped 0 bases, with 12 bases sitting between them. CDR3 protein: CASRADVNSNQPQHF. The CDR3 nucleotides read TGCGCCAGCAGAGCGGACGTTAATAGCAATCAGCCCCAGCATTTT.

This rearrangement joins TRBV24-1 to TRBJ1-4; the D is unclear. CDR1 is KGHDR and CDR2 is SFDVKD in the germline V gene. CDR3 length: 15 residues. V was pared by 4 bases and J by 7 bases, with 15 bases between. In DNA form, the CDR3 reads TGTGCCACCAGTGACCCCCGCTCCCCCGGTGAAAAACTGTTTTTT. Protein: CATSDPRSPGEKLFF.

The chain uses TRBV2 and TRBJ1-5; 12 bases agree with TRBD1. CDR3 length: 17 residues. V shed 7 bases, J shed 1 base, and the junction held 8 bases outside the gene matches. Germline V gene sequence: CDR1 SNHLY, CDR2 FYNNEI. The CDR3 sequence: CASMGTGGADSNQPQHF. In nucleotides, the CDR3 is TGTGCCAGCATGGGGACAGGGGGCGCGGACAGCAATCAGCCCCAGCATTTT.

The chain uses TRBV7-8 and TRBJ1-4; TRBD1 matches 9 bases. Germline assignment: CDR1 SGHVS and CDR2 FQNEAQ. Trimming at V came to 5 bases and at J to 7 bases, leaving 5 bases not matched to a gene. This CDR3 contains 14 residues. This chain's CDR3 is CASSPGTGIEKLFF. The DNA for the CDR3 is TGTGCCAGCAGCCCCGGGACAGGGATTGAAAAACTGTTTTTT. Complete variable domain (other parts from reference TRBV7-8 and TRBJ1-4): GAGVSQSPRYKVAKRGQDVALRCDPISGHVSLFWYQQALGQGPEFLTYFQNEAQLDKSGLPSDRFFAERPEGSVSTLKIQRTQQEDSAVYLCASSPGTGIEKLFFGSGTQLSVL.

In nucleotides, the CDR3 is TGTGCCAGTCTTCGTGGGGGCAACACAGATACGCAGTATTTT. Residues: CASLRGGNTDTQYF. This chain connects TRBV28 to TRBJ2-3; TRBD1 might be the D (6 bases). The CDR3 has 14 residues. Trimming stripped 9 bases from V and 2 bases from J, with 15 bases between. Germline V gene sequence: CDR1 MDHEN, CDR2 SYDVKM.

Only a few counts were recorded for this clone. The chain combines TRBV11-2 with TRBJ2-2; tentative D call: TRBD2 (5 bases). Germline assignment: CDR1 SGHAT and CDR2 FQNNGV. With 8 bases removed from V and 7 bases from J, the gap between germline ends came to 23 bases. The CDR3 covers 16 residues. This CDR3 is CASQTSLGGSGGELFF. For the CDR3, the DNA is TGTGCCAGCCAAACATCCTTAGGCGGGTCGGGCGGGGAGCTGTTTTTT.

J is TRBJ1-5 and V is TRBV6-1, with 9 bases matching TRBD1. V lost 2 bases to trimming and J lost 6 bases; unmatched junction nucleotides: 5. CDR3 length: 15 residues. In germline, CDR1 is MNHNS, CDR2 SASEGT. The CDR3 sequence: CASSERGQGFQPQHF. The CDR3 DNA follows: TGTGCCAGCAGTGAACGGGGACAGGGTTTTCAGCCCCAGCATTTT.

The chain couples TRBV28 to TRBJ2-5, with D hard to call. V shed 9 bases and J shed 4 bases, with 9 bases lying between them. This CDR3 has 11 residues. CDR1 and CDR2 (germline): MDHEN, SYDVKM. The CDR3 here is CASTRRETQYF. In DNA, the CDR3 is TGTGCCAGTACTCGGAGAGAGACCCAGTACTTC. Filled out from reference TRBV28 and TRBJ2-5, the complete variable domain reads DVKVTQSSRYLVKRTGEKVFLECVQDMDHENMFWYRQDPGLGLRLIYFSYDVKMKEKGDIPEGYSVSREKKERFSLILESASTNQTSMYLCASTRRETQYFGPGTRLLVL.

This sequence joins TRBV30 and TRBJ1-2, with no clear D. Per the germline V gene, CDR1 is GTSNPN and CDR2 is SVGIG (reference sequence). The CDR3 runs 15 residues. V was trimmed by 3 bases and J by 9 bases, leaving 23 bases between them. The CDR3 bases are TGTGCCTGGAGCACGGATGTGAGCGTTTCATGGAGCTACACCTTC. Translated: CAWSTDVSVSWSYTF.